This TCR beta chain was sequenced for a study of T cell changes during pregnancy in multiple sclerosis. CDR1 SGDLS and CDR2 YYNGEE come from the germline V gene. The germline V and J ends were trimmed by 0 bases and 5 bases, with 12 bases remaining between them. The CDR3 covers 14 residues. Profiling relied on immunoSEQ multiplex PCR, and the TCRdb table lists in-frame clones only, not all of them. The sample has 85,000 to 100,000 clones; about 91% are singletons. The sequence came from a female donor with multiple sclerosis, enrolled in a pregnancy study. The starting material was peripheral blood, obtained before pregnancy. The rearrangement links TRBV9 to TRBJ2-7, with a tentative D call TRBD1 (6 bases). The chain's CDR3 is CASSVESRGDEQYF. The CDR3 DNA follows: TGTGCCAGCAGCGTAGAGTCCAGGGGAGACGAGCAGTACTTC.